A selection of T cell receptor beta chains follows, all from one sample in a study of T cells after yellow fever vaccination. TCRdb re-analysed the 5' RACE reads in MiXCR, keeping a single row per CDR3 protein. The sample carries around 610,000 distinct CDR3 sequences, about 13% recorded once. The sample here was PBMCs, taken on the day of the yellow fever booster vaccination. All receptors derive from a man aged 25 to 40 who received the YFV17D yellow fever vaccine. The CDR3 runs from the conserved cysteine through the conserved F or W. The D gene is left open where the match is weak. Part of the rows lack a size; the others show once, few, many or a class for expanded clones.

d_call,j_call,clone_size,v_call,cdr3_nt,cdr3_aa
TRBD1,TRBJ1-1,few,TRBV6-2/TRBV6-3,TGTGCCAGCAGTGGACAGGACATGAACACTGAAGCTTTCTTT,CASSGQDMNTEAFF
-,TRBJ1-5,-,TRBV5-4,TGTGCCAGCAGCGGTCCCGGGGGAGGCAATCAGCCCCAGCATTTT,CASSGPGGGNQPQHF
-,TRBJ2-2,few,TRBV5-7,TGTGCCAGCAGCTGGGGGGCTGGCGGGAGCGAGACCGGGGAGCTGTTTTTT,CASSWGAGGSETGELFF
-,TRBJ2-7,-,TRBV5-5,TGTGCCAGCAGTCCCTTGGCCGAGCAGTACTTC,CASSPLAEQYF
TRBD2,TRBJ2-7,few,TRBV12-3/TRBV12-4,TGTGCCAGCAGTTTACGGGGGGATTTACCCTACGAGCAGTACTTC,CASSLRGDLPYEQYF
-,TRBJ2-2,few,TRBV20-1,TGCAGTGCTGGTGAGGACTACCACGCGAACACCGGGGAGCTGTTTTTT,CSAGEDYHANTGELFF
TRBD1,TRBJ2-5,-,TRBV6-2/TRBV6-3,TGTGCCAGCAGTTACCAACTAATGACAGGGGAAGAGACCCAGTACTTC,CASSYQLMTGEETQYF
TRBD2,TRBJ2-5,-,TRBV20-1,TGCAGTGCTAGAGGGGGAAGCGGGGGTAGAGAGACCCAGTACTTC,CSARGGSGGRETQYF
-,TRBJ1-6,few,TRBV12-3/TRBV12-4,TGTGCCAGCAGTTTAGGGGGACCGACTAATTCACCCCTCCACTTT,CASSLGGPTNSPLHF
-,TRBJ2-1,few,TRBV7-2,TGTGCCAGCAGCTTAGCCCCATCGGTGGGTGAGCAGTTCTTC,CASSLAPSVGEQFF
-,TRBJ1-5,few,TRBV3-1,TGTGCCAGCAGCCCGTTACAGGGAAGACCCCAGCATTTT,CASSPLQGRPQHF
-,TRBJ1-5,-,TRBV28,TGTGCCAGCAGTTTAAGCGAGGGGACCTACAATCAGCCCCAGCATTTT,CASSLSEGTYNQPQHF
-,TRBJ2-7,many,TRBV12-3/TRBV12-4,TGTGCCAGCAGTACTGAGGTGGGAATCGAGCAGTACTTC,CASSTEVGIEQYF
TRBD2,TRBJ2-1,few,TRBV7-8,TGTGCCAGCAGCTTGGGACTAGCCCTCTACAATGAGCAGTTCTTC,CASSLGLALYNEQFF
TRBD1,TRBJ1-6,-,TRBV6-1,TGTGCCAGCAGTGACCCGTACTGGGACAGGAGTAATTCACCCCTCCACTTT,CASSDPYWDRSNSPLHF
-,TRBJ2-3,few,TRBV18,TGTGCCAGCTCACCACCGTCGAAGGCGAGCACAGATACGCAGTATTTT,CASSPPSKASTDTQYF
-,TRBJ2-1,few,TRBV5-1,TGCGCCAGCGCGCCGGCGGATAGCTCCTACAATGAGCAGTTCTTC,CASAPADSSYNEQFF
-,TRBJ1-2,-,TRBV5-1,TGCGCCAGCAGCAACGGCCGCGGCTATGGCTACACCTTC,CASSNGRGYGYTF
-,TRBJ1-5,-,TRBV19,TGTGCCTCCGAGGACCGCAGCAATCAGCCCCAGCATTTT,CASEDRSNQPQHF
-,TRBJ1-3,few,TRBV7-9,TGTGCCAGCAGCGAGGGGTCTCGTGAGAGAAACACCATATATTTT,CASSEGSRERNTIYF
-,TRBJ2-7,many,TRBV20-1,TGCAGTGCTACAGGTGGCTACGAGCAGTACTTC,CSATGGYEQYF
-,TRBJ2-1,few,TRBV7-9,TGTGCCAGCAGCTCGGGAGATAGCGGCTCCTACAATGAGCAGTTCTTC,CASSSGDSGSYNEQFF